The 22 T cell receptor beta chains listed next were all sequenced from one sample in a study of TIL therapy for anti-PD-1-resistant metastatic lung cancer. The immunoSEQ assay was v3. Produced via immunoSEQ multiplex PCR; TCRdb's table is partial and in-frame only. Of approximately 50,000 clones in the sample, 81% were seen once. Described time point: pre-treatment sample, taken before nivolumab and TIL therapy. The sample consisted of blood, taken at baseline. Source of these receptors: a person aged 25-80 years with non-small cell lung cancer.

This clone was observed a single time. This chain joins TRBV19 and TRBJ1-2; D call uncertain. Deletions cut 6 bases from V and 3 bases from J, with 11 bases between. This CDR3 has 13 residues. Looked up from germline, CDR1 is LNHDA and CDR2 is SQIVND (reference sequence). CDR3 protein: CASRDLGYYGYTF. The CDR3 nucleotides read TGTGCCAGTAGAGATCTGGGTTACTATGGCTACACCTTC.

V gene TRBV6-5 combines with J gene TRBJ1-1; tentatively, D is TRBD1 (5 bases). Looked up from germline, CDR1 is MNHEY and CDR2 is SVGAGI. The germline V and J ends were trimmed by 6 bases and 8 bases, with 19 bases remaining between them. This CDR3 contains 14 residues. Written as DNA, the CDR3 is TGTGCCAGCAGACTCGGACATCCTCGGGGCGAAGCTTTCTTT. This sequence encodes CASRLGHPRGEAFF.

V gene TRBV7-9 combines with J gene TRBJ2-7; the match to TRBD2 covers 11 bases. The germline CDR1 and CDR2 sequences are SEHNR and FQNEAQ (reference sequence). The length of the CDR3 is 16 residues. After removal of 1 base from V and 4 bases from J, the junction contained 6 bases not matched to a gene. The DNA of the CDR3 is TGTGCCAGCAGCTTAGGGAGGGGACTAGCGGAGTACGAGCAGTACTTC. This sequence encodes CASSLGRGLAEYEQYF. The full variable domain, rest sourced from reference TRBV7-9 and TRBJ2-7, is DTGVSQNPRHKITKRGQNVTFRCDPISEHNRLYWYRQTLGQGPEFLTYFQNEAQLEKSRLLSDRFSAERPKGSFSTLEIQRTEQGDSAMYLCASSLGRGLAEYEQYFGPGTRLTVT.

This chain uses TRBV4-2 with TRBJ2-2; 10 nucleotides match TRBD1. In germline, CDR1 is LGHNA, CDR2 YNFKEQ. V shed 0 bases, J shed 7 bases, and the junction held 5 bases outside the gene matches. The CDR3 is made up of 16 amino acids. This CDR3 is CASSQDRQGANGELFF. For the CDR3, the DNA is TGTGCCAGCAGCCAAGATAGACAGGGGGCGAACGGGGAGCTGTTTTTT.

V and J are TRBV7-9 and TRBJ1-2, with 7 bases identical to TRBD1. The CDR3 has 15 amino acids. Germline assignment: CDR1 SEHNR and CDR2 FQNEAQ (reference sequence). Unmatched junction bases numbered 4, after V lost 3 bases and J lost 0 bases. The CDR3, as DNA: TGTGCCAGCAGCTTCAACAGGGGAGCTAACTATGGCTACACCTTC. Translation: CASSFNRGANYGYTF.

This sequence joins TRBV7-3 and TRBJ2-1; 16 bases are shared with TRBD2. Trimming at V came to 4 bases and at J to 9 bases, leaving 6 bases not matched to a gene. Germline loops: CDR1 SGHTA, CDR2 FQGTGA. The CDR3 has 16 amino acids. This chain's CDR3 is CASSSGLAGGETEQFF. CDR3 DNA: TGTGCCAGCAGCTCGGGACTAGCGGGAGGGGAGACTGAGCAGTTCTTC.

The chain carries TRBV9 and TRBJ2-1; D ambiguous. The germline gives CDR1 SGDLS, CDR2 YYNGEE. The CDR3 is made up of 13 amino acids. V was clipped by 0 bases and J by 7 bases, with 8 bases between them. CDR3 region: CASSVGQRNEQFF. CDR3 DNA: TGTGCCAGCAGCGTAGGGCAGAGAAATGAGCAGTTCTTC.

The gene calls are TRBV4-3 and TRBJ2-1; 10 nucleotides agree with TRBD2. The CDR3 runs to 17 residues. CDR1 and CDR2 from the germline V gene are LGHNA and YSLEER. With V trimmed by 0 bases and J by 7 bases, 9 bases remained unmatched. CDR3 in amino acids: CASSQDRASGRKNEQFF. The CDR3 DNA reads as TGCGCCAGCAGCCAAGATCGGGCTAGCGGGAGAAAGAATGAGCAGTTCTTC.

This chain joins TRBV28 and TRBJ1-2, with unresolved D. Looked up from germline, CDR1 is MDHEN and CDR2 is SYDVKM. Trimming removed 3 bases from V and 3 bases from J, with 8 bases in between. The CDR3 has 13 residues. The CDR3 spells CASSFSRDYGYTF. In nucleotides, the CDR3 is TGTGCCAGCAGTTTCTCAAGGGACTATGGCTACACCTTC.

V is TRBV7-2 and J is TRBJ1-4; no definite D call. This CDR3 spans 14 amino acids. Trimming cost V 5 bases and J 0 bases, with 7 bases left between them. The germline V gene encodes CDR1 SGHTA and CDR2 FQGNSA. CDR3 DNA sequence: TGTGCCAGCAGCCCCCGGGCAACTAATGAAAAACTGTTTTTT. Amino acids: CASSPRATNEKLFF.

The chain links TRBV2 to TRBJ2-2, with D uncertain. Germline V gene data show CDR1 as SNHLY and CDR2 as FYNNEI. V was pared by 6 bases and J by 1 base, with 12 bases between. This CDR3 comprises 15 residues. The chain's CDR3 is CASSPLTVNTGELFF. For the CDR3, the DNA is TGTGCCAGCAGCCCCCTGACGGTGAACACCGGGGAGCTGTTTTTT.

CDR3 residues: CASSYSPGDNSYEQYF. The CDR3 coding sequence is TGTGCCAGCAGTTACTCTCCAGGGGACAACTCCTACGAGCAGTACTTC. The chain uses TRBV6-2 or TRBV6-3 and TRBJ2-7; D possibly corresponds to TRBD1 (6 bases). Trimming left V 0 bases short and J 0 bases short, with 12 bases between. This CDR3 region has 16 residues. The V gene's germline CDR1 is MNHEY and CDR2 SVGEGT.

The chain recombines TRBV11-3 with TRBJ1-2; D unclear. Per the germline V gene, CDR1 is SGHNT and CDR2 is YENEEA. The V and J ends lost 1 base and 1 base respectively, with 13 bases between them. The CDR3 extends over 16 amino acids. In DNA, the CDR3 is TGTGCCAGCAGCTTAGCCCCTAGAGGTTTTAACTATGGCTACACCTTC. Protein: CASSLAPRGFNYGYTF. Combining the CDR3 with reference TRBV11-3 and TRBJ1-2 gives the whole variable domain EAGVVQSPRYKIIEKKQPVAFWCNPISGHNTLYWYLQNLGQGPELLIRYENEEAVDDSQLPKDRFSAERLKGVDSTLKIQPAELGDSAVYLCASSLAPRGFNYGYTFGSGTRLTVV.

The chain combines TRBV7-3 with TRBJ2-7; D perhaps matches TRBD2 (5 bases). CDR1 and CDR2 from the germline V gene are SGHTA and FQGTGA. V was clipped by 3 bases and J by 6 bases, with 12 bases between them. CDR3 size: 13 residues. CDR3 in amino acids: CASSFSVEGEQYF. The CDR3 coding sequence is TGTGCCAGCAGCTTTAGCGTAGAAGGCGAGCAGTACTTC.

The chain joins TRBV24-1 to TRBJ2-7; D unclear. The germline V and J ends were trimmed by 3 bases and 6 bases, with 8 bases remaining between them. This CDR3 contains 12 residues. Per the germline V gene, CDR1 is KGHDR and CDR2 is SFDVKD. The CDR3 DNA follows: TGTGCCACCAGTGATCTTCCGTTCGAGCAGTACTTC. It yields the protein CATSDLPFEQYF.

The V and J genes are TRBV19 and TRBJ1-1; D not resolved. The CDR3 extends over 13 amino acids. V lost 5 bases, J lost 2 bases, and 9 bases lay in between. Germline values: CDR1 LNHDA, CDR2 SQIVND (reference sequence). The CDR3 nucleotides are TGTGCCAGTAGTCCCGGGATTAACACTGAAGCTTTCTTT. It encodes CASSPGINTEAFF.

The V call is TRBV28, the J call TRBJ1-6; possibly TRBD1 for D (6 bases). The V end was cut by 10 bases, the J end by 11 bases, with 21 bases between. This CDR3 spans 14 amino acids. The V gene's germline CDR1 is MDHEN and CDR2 SYDVKM. This CDR3 is CATRGGGPRTPLHF. Here the CDR3 DNA reads TGTGCCACCCGGGGCGGGGGGCCGCGGACACCCCTCCACTTT.

The V gene is TRBV5-1, the J gene TRBJ2-2; weak D call: TRBD1 (5 bases). The CDR3 runs to 14 residues. V gave up 3 bases and J gave up 8 bases, with 14 bases separating them. Germline lookup yields CDR1 SGHRS and CDR2 YFSETQ. The CDR3 DNA follows: TGCGCCAGCAGCTCAGGGTCCCCCGGGGGGGAGCTGTTTTTT. Translating gives CASSSGSPGGELFF.

The rearrangement uses TRBV11-1 and TRBJ2-7, with 7 bases lining up with TRBD2. CDR1 and CDR2 (germline): SGHAT, FQDESV (reference sequence). The CDR3 is 13 residues long. After removal of 6 bases from V and 4 bases from J, the junction contained 6 bases not matched to a gene. The DNA for the CDR3 is TGTGCCAGCAGTGGACTAGTGGGTTACGAGCAGTACTTC. It is translated as CASSGLVGYEQYF. Together with reference TRBV11-1 and TRBJ2-7, the CDR3 gives the full variable domain: EAEVAQSPRYKITEKSQAVAFWCDPISGHATLYWYRQILGQGPELLVQFQDESVVDDSQLPKDRFSAERLKGVDSTLKIQPAELGDSAMYLCASSGLVGYEQYFGPGTRLTVT.

The chain links TRBV23-1 to TRBJ1-1; D remains unclear. TRBV23-1 is filed as an ORF, its function uncertain. Trimming shortened V by 4 bases and J by 0 bases, and 15 bases separated the two germline ends. The CDR3 is 16 residues long. The CDR3 sequence is CASSRRKSEMNTEAFF. CDR3 sequence (DNA): TGCGCCAGCAGTCGGAGGAAGTCAGAAATGAACACTGAAGCTTTCTTT.

The rearrangement joins TRBV11-1 to TRBJ2-7; 10 bases map to TRBD1. CDR1 SGHAT and CDR2 FQDESV come from the germline V gene (reference sequence). With V trimmed by 0 bases and J by 11 bases, 4 bases remained unmatched. This CDR3 has 13 residues. The CDR3 DNA reads TGTGCCAGCAGCTTAGCCGGGACAGGGGTAAAGTACTTC. Residues: CASSLAGTGVKYF.

V gene TRBV5-1 combines with J gene TRBJ2-5, with TRBD1 identical over 7 bases. V trimming: 4 bases; J trimming: 5 bases; junction bases outside the gene matches: 8. This CDR3 contains 14 residues. Germline V gene data show CDR1 as SGHRS and CDR2 as YFSETQ. CDR3 sequence: CASSAGTVGETQYF. The CDR3 nucleotides are TGCGCCAGCAGCGCTGGGACAGTTGGGGAGACCCAGTACTTC. The full variable domain, in which reference TRBV5-1 and TRBJ2-5 provide the parts outside the CDR3, is KAGVTQTPRYLIKTRGQQVTLSCSPISGHRSVSWYQQTPGQGLQFLFEYFSETQRNKGNFPGRFSGRQFSNSRSEMNVSTLELGDSALYLCASSAGTVGETQYFGPGTRLLVL.